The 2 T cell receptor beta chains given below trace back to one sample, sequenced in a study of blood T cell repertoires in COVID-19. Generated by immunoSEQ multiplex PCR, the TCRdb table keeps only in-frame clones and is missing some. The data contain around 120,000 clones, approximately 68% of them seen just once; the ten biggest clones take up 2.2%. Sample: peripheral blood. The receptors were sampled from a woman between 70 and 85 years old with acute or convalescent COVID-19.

In nucleotides, the CDR3 is TGTGCCAGCAGCTCGGGGGGCTACAACTATGGCTACACCTTC. Amino acids: CASSSGGYNYGYTF. This chain links TRBV5-8 with TRBJ1-2, with D possibly TRBD1 on 6 matching bases. In germline, CDR1 is SGHTS, CDR2 YDEGEE. Trimming stripped 3 bases from V and 2 bases from J, with 11 bases between. This CDR3 has 14 amino acids.

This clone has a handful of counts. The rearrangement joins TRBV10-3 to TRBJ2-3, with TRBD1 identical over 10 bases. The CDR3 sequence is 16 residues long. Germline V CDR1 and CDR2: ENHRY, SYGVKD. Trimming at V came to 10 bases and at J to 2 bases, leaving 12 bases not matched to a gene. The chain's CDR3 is CATQGGQGLSTDTQYF. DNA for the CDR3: TGTGCCACCCAGGGGGGACAGGGGCTCTCCACAGATACGCAGTATTTT.